Only a few counts were recorded for the clone carrying this TCR beta chain. The target antigen is unknown. The sample originates from a study of T-cell memory formation after mild COVID-19. Study results and caveats: Certain responding clones were present in pre-infection memory, suggesting participation of cross-reactive memory.

5'RACE, which relied on constant-segment primers, yielded TCR alpha and TCR beta cDNA libraries carrying sample barcodes and UMIs. TCRdb itself ran the 5' RACE reads through MiXCR, one entry per CDR3 protein. The sample comprises fewer than 450,000 distinct CDR3 sequences, under 25% of which are singletons, and approximately 12% rests with the top ten. This clonotype was obtained from an adult woman who had mild COVID-19 (a few samples of this study predate the infection). Cell type and time point are not known. The sequenced sample was PBMCs or a T cell subset sorted from them (not recorded which).

CDR3 residues: CSAKIAVETQYF. Here the CDR3 DNA reads TGCAGTGCTAAGATAGCGGTAGAGACCCAGTACTTC. This sequence joins TRBV20-1 and TRBJ2-5; maybe TRBD2 (6 bases). CDR1 DFQATT and CDR2 SNEGSKA come from the germline V gene (reference sequence). This CDR3 has 12 residues. Trimming took 4 bases from V and 4 from J, leaving 10 bases between them.